What follows are 22 T cell receptor beta chains derived from one specimen sequenced in a study of beta chain features in type 1 diabetes. Study-wide points: Shorter TCRB CDR3s, moderately but significantly so, marked every one of the four CD4+ subsets in Type 1 diabetes patients.

These receptors' targets are unknown. Expressed TCRB transcripts got sequenced, as all isolated RNA was reverse transcribed. The table came from immunoSEQ multiplex PCR; TCRdb's copy has only in-frame clones and leaves some out. The repertoire has around 650,000 clones, over 10% of them found once; the top ten carry 0.09% to 0.15%. Sequenced material: naive CD4+ T cells from blood. The receptors were sampled from a man aged 25 to 40 with type 1 diabetes.

This clone turned up a few times. This chain connects TRBV6-6 to TRBJ2-1; D may be TRBD1 (5 bases). The germline V and J ends were trimmed by 7 bases and 2 bases, with 9 bases remaining between them. The CDR3 runs to 13 residues. Per the germline V gene, CDR1 is MNHNY and CDR2 is SVGAGI (reference sequence). The CDR3 DNA follows: TGTGCCAGCATCGACAGTACCTACAATGAGCAGTTCTTC. Translating it yields CASIDSTYNEQFF.

This clone has just a few counts. The chain employs TRBV7-2 and TRBJ2-2, with 11 nucleotides matching TRBD2. The CDR3 is 15 amino acids. From germline, CDR1 is SGHTA and CDR2 FQGNSA. Trimming took 5 bases from V and 7 from J; bases not matched to a gene: 6. This CDR3 is CASSLTSGGGGELFF. CDR3 in DNA: TGTGCCAGCAGCCTTACTAGCGGGGGAGGCGGGGAGCTGTTTTTT. The full variable domain, its missing parts supplied by reference TRBV7-2 and TRBJ2-2, is GAGVSQSPSNKVTEKGKDVELRCDPISGHTALYWYRQSLGQGLEFLIYFQGNSAPDKSGLPSDRFSAERTGGSVSTLTIQRTQQEDSAVYLCASSLTSGGGGELFFGEGSRLTVL.

The chain combines TRBV30 with TRBJ1-2; possibly TRBD1 for D (6 bases). Germline-derived CDR1 and CDR2 are GTSNPN and SVGIG (reference sequence). CDR3 length equals 13 residues. V was pared by 2 bases and J by 8 bases, with 15 bases between. CDR3 sequence: CAWSPGAVGGYTF. The CDR3 nucleotides read TGTGCCTGGAGTCCGGGGGCAGTCGGAGGCTACACCTTC.

This clone was detected a few times. The rearrangement joins TRBV10-3 to TRBJ2-5; D unresolved. Germline CDR1 reads ENHRY; CDR2 reads SYGVKD. This CDR3 has 14 residues. The V and J ends lost 3 bases and 2 bases respectively, with 10 bases between them. CDR3 nucleotides: TGTGCCATCAGTGACCAACAGAGTCAAGAGACCCAGTACTTC. Its protein is CAISDQQSQETQYF.

J is TRBJ2-5 and V is TRBV25-1; a possible D gene is TRBD2 (6 bases). The ends were cut back, 5 bases at V and 2 bases at J, with 15 bases in the middle. CDR1 is MGHDK, CDR2 SYGVNS, per germline. This CDR3 is 15 amino acids long. This CDR3 is CASSSRTGGQETQYF. The CDR3 coding sequence is TGTGCCAGCAGTTCCCGGACTGGGGGGCAAGAGACCCAGTACTTC.

The V gene is TRBV7-8, the J gene TRBJ2-7; 7 nucleotides match TRBD2. Unmatched junction bases numbered 17, after V lost 3 bases and J lost 6 bases. The germline V gene encodes CDR1 SGHVS and CDR2 FQNEAQ. CDR3 size: 17 residues. The CDR3 coding sequence is TGTGCCAGCAGCTTTACCGGGACTACCATAAAGAGTCCCGAGCAGTACTTC. This codes for CASSFTGTTIKSPEQYF.

This clone was counted only a few times. This chain connects TRBV4-2 to TRBJ1-2, with TRBD1 identical over 7 bases. J lost 2 bases, V lost 0 bases, and 3 bases had no gene match. CDR1 and CDR2 from the germline V gene are LGHNA and YNFKEQ. The CDR3 has 15 amino acids. The chain's CDR3 is CASSQDQQGNYGYTF. The CDR3 DNA sequence: TGTGCCAGCAGCCAAGACCAACAGGGGAACTATGGCTACACCTTC.

This clone was recorded a few times. V gene TRBV7-9 combines with J gene TRBJ1-2, with 8 bases identical to TRBD1. The V segment lost 6 bases and the J segment 8 bases; nucleotides outside the gene matches: 5. The V gene's germline CDR1 is SEHNR and CDR2 FQNEAQ (reference sequence). CDR3 length: 12 amino acids. CDR3 protein: CASRYDRGGYTF. As DNA, the CDR3 is TGTGCCAGCAGATATGACAGGGGCGGCTACACCTTC.

This clone was observed a few times. V and J are TRBV27 and TRBJ2-3; TRBD1 is a possible D gene (5 bases). This CDR3 has 13 residues. Germline lookup yields CDR1 MNHEY and CDR2 SMNVEV (reference sequence). V was pared by 6 bases and J by 7 bases, with 14 bases between. Written as DNA, the CDR3 is TGTGCCAGCAGCACTCCTGGGGCAAATACGCAGTATTTT. It specifies CASSTPGANTQYF.

This clone came up a few times. The chain employs TRBV4-3 and TRBJ1-5; D gene ambiguous. The CDR3 sequence is 13 residues long. Looked up from germline, CDR1 is LGHNA and CDR2 is YSLEER. Trimming stripped 0 bases from V and 8 bases from J, with 8 bases between. CDR3 bases: TGCGCCAGCAGCCAAGAACGGGGAGAGCCCCAGCATTTT. Amino acid sequence: CASSQERGEPQHF.

The gene calls are TRBV18 and TRBJ1-5; TRBD1 matches at 7 bases. This CDR3 has 16 residues. The V gene's germline CDR1 is KGHSH and CDR2 LQKENI. J lost 2 bases, V lost 1 base, and 5 bases had no gene match. CDR3 coding DNA: TGTGCCAGCTCACCACGCTCCGACAGGGGCAATCAGCCCCAGCATTTT. The encoded protein is CASSPRSDRGNQPQHF.

This chain links TRBV5-1 with TRBJ1-4; no clear D. The CDR3 extends over 17 amino acids. Between the trimmed V and J ends, which lost 4 bases and 0 bases, there was a span of 16 bases. Germline loops: CDR1 SGHRS, CDR2 YFSETQ. DNA for the CDR3: TGCGCCAGCAGCCTACGGGGAGCCGTTGCAACTAATGAAAAACTGTTTTTT. Translation: CASSLRGAVATNEKLFF.

The V call is TRBV2, the J call TRBJ1-5, with D possibly TRBD1 on 6 matching bases. The ends were cut back, 5 bases at V and 7 bases at J, with 18 bases in the middle. The CDR3 runs to 15 residues. Germline V gene data show CDR1 as SNHLY and CDR2 as FYNNEI. The CDR3 DNA follows: TGTGCCAGCAGTTCAACACAGGGTCGCGGCCAGCCCCAGCATTTT. It yields the protein CASSSTQGRGQPQHF. Full variable domain (missing parts from reference TRBV2 and TRBJ1-5): EPEVTQTPSHQVTQMGQEVILRCVPISNHLYFYWYRQILGQKVEFLVSFYNNEISEKSEIFDDQFSVERPDGSNFTLKIRSTKLEDSAMYFCASSSTQGRGQPQHFGDGTRLSIL.

The chain has TRBV4-1 and TRBJ2-4; the D is unclear. This CDR3 spans 16 amino acids. V was cut by 1 base and J by 0 bases, with 10 bases left in between. In germline, CDR1 is MGHRA, CDR2 YSYEKL. The CDR3 nucleotides read TGCGCCAGCAGCCAAGGAGGTGGGATAGCCAAAAACATTCAGTACTTC. Its protein product is CASSQGGGIAKNIQYF.

This clone was picked up a small number of times. J is TRBJ1-2 and V is TRBV30; D is unclear. The CDR3 totals 13 residues. Germline V CDR1 and CDR2: GTSNPN, SVGIG (reference sequence). Trimming removed 0 bases at V and 8 bases at J, with 13 bases between. The CDR3 region has the DNA TGTGCCTGGAGTGTACCAGGCGGATTAGGCTACACCTTC. This gives the protein CAWSVPGGLGYTF.

This clone was detected a few times. This chain uses TRBV5-6 with TRBJ2-7; 8 bases fit TRBD1. This CDR3 is 14 amino acids long. Germline CDR1 and CDR2: SGHDT and YYEEEE. V lost 0 bases and J lost 4; bases outside the gene matches: 3. CDR3 DNA: TGTGCCAGCAGCTTGGGACAGGGGAGGTACGAGCAGTACTTC. Translation gives CASSLGQGRYEQYF. Filled out from reference TRBV5-6 and TRBJ2-7, the complete variable domain reads DAGVTQSPTHLIKTRGQQVTLRCSPKSGHDTVSWYQQALGQGPQFIFQYYEEEERQRGNFPDRFSGHQFPNYSSELNVNALLLGDSALYLCASSLGQGRYEQYFGPGTRLTVT.

The chain joins TRBV5-6 to TRBJ2-3; D remains unclear. This CDR3 is built from 16 residues. Germline V gene sequence: CDR1 SGHDT, CDR2 YYEEEE. Trimming removed 0 bases from V and 3 bases from J, with 14 bases in between. DNA for the CDR3: TGTGCCAGCAGCTTGGGAGTAAGGCAGGATACAGATACGCAGTATTTT. Its translation is CASSLGVRQDTDTQYF.

This rearrangement joins TRBV5-4 to TRBJ2-5, with D hard to call. The V end was cut by 1 base, the J end by 2 bases, with 6 bases between. Germline values: CDR1 SGHNT, CDR2 YYREEE (reference sequence). CDR3 length: 13 residues. The CDR3 is CASSLLGQETQYF. DNA of the CDR3: TGTGCCAGCAGCTTGCTGGGGCAAGAGACCCAGTACTTC.

The rearrangement joins TRBV7-8 to TRBJ1-4, with 9 bases identical to TRBD1. V lost 3 bases to trimming and J lost 5 bases; unmatched junction nucleotides: 1. There are 14 residues in the CDR3. The germline V gene has CDR1 SGHVS and CDR2 FQNEAQ. CDR3 in amino acids: CASSFGTGNEKLFF. The CDR3, as DNA: TGTGCCAGCAGCTTCGGGACAGGGAATGAAAAACTGTTTTTT. Full variable domain (outside the CDR3, taken from reference TRBV7-8 and TRBJ1-4): GAGVSQSPRYKVAKRGQDVALRCDPISGHVSLFWYQQALGQGPEFLTYFQNEAQLDKSGLPSDRFFAERPEGSVSTLKIQRTQQEDSAVYLCASSFGTGNEKLFFGSGTQLSVL.

This clone was counted only a few times. The rearrangement joins TRBV27 to TRBJ2-1; D gene unclear. CDR1 is MNHEY and CDR2 is SMNVEV in the germline V gene (reference sequence). Trimming took off 5 bases at V and 4 bases at J, with 12 bases between the two ends. This CDR3 contains 14 residues. This CDR3 reads CASSQSRPYNEQFF. CDR3 nucleotides: TGTGCCAGCAGTCAATCCCGCCCGTACAATGAGCAGTTCTTC.

This clone came up a few times. The rearrangement uses TRBV9 and TRBJ1-6; D possibly corresponds to TRBD1 (6 bases). V lost 4 bases and J 6 bases, leaving 23 bases between the germline ends. This CDR3 has 18 residues. Germline loops: CDR1 SGDLS, CDR2 YYNGEE. This CDR3 is CASSLTSQGLKVNSPLHF. The CDR3 coding sequence is TGTGCCAGCAGCCTGACTAGTCAGGGGCTAAAAGTTAATTCACCCCTCCACTTT.

The chain has TRBV11-2 and TRBJ2-3, with D maybe TRBD1 (5 bases). Trimming cost V 1 base and J 6 bases, with 11 bases left between them. The CDR3 runs 14 residues. Germline values: CDR1 SGHAT, CDR2 FQNNGV. The CDR3 protein is CASSLGRRVDTQYF. The CDR3 DNA reads TGTGCCAGCAGCTTAGGGCGCAGGGTGGATACGCAGTATTTT.